Listed below are T cell receptor beta chains from one sample, sequenced in a study of blood T cell repertoires in COVID-19. Profiled with immunoSEQ multiplex PCR; TCRdb holds only in-frame clones, not every one. The sample consists of some 83,000 clones, around 88% of them appearing once. Sequencing was done on a sample of peripheral blood. Every receptor here comes from a man aged 50 or older with active COVID-19. Both conserved end residues are trimmed from each CDR3.

V: TRBV9
J: TRBJ1-2
CDR3: ASSVGPVNYGYT

V: TRBV9
J: TRBJ1-3
CDR3: ASSVVSEGALIY

V: TRBV2
J: TRBJ1-4
CDR3: ASSEHRAGEKLF

V: TRBV9
J: TRBJ2-3
CDR3: ASSATGGSPPDTQY

V: TRBV6-1
J: TRBJ2-7
CDR3: ASSEGTGTYEQY

V: TRBV18
J: TRBJ1-1
CDR3: ASSLRQSRDSTEAF

V: TRBV11-2
J: TRBJ1-2
CDR3: ASSLGTGEGYT

V: TRBV5-1
J: TRBJ1-6
CDR3: ASSLAGQGNSPLH

V: TRBV5-6
J: TRBJ2-7
CDR3: ASSLAGQGNYEQY

V: TRBV19
J: TRBJ2-7
CDR3: ASAAFYGSHYEQY

V: TRBV7-9
J: TRBJ1-6
CDR3: ASTEETTGAPNSPLH

V: TRBV28
J: TRBJ1-5
CDR3: ASSLQTGRQPQH

V: TRBV15
J: TRBJ2-7
CDR3: ATSRDMGHEQY

V: TRBV6-6
J: TRBJ2-2
CDR3: ASSYSGRVAGELF

V: TRBV7-6
J: TRBJ2-1
CDR3: ASSRDRGLANEQF

V: TRBV2
J: TRBJ2-1
CDR3: ASSPNTLAGGFDEQF

V: TRBV6-1
J: TRBJ1-5
CDR3: ASSQEGARNNQPQH

V: TRBV7-2
J: TRBJ2-2
CDR3: ASSRLQGRRDTGELF

V: TRBV5-1
J: TRBJ2-3
CDR3: ASSLGHGTDTQY

V: TRBV4-2
J: TRBJ1-1
CDR3: ASSLTGAPAEAF

V: TRBV2
J: TRBJ2-7
CDR3: ASSKASGEPYEQY

V: TRBV4-1
J: TRBJ1-2
CDR3: ASSQQGSAYGYT

V: TRBV30
J: TRBJ1-4
CDR3: AWSDRTGGREKLF

V: TRBV5-1
J: TRBJ1-5
CDR3: ASSWGDSDQPQH

V: TRBV7-2
J: TRBJ1-1
CDR3: ASSPGTGGHNTEAF

V: TRBV5-1
J: TRBJ2-2
CDR3: ASSLLLAGGGGELF

V: TRBV28
J: TRBJ1-2
CDR3: ASRPGQGKGDGYT

V: TRBV4-2
J: TRBJ2-7
CDR3: ASSLKGGTGRTYEQY

V: TRBV6-5
J: TRBJ2-1
CDR3: ASSSRGASGHEQF

V: TRBV5-1
J: TRBJ2-5
CDR3: ASRLGAAQGTETQY

V: TRBV7-2
J: TRBJ1-1
CDR3: ASSPQPLKSEAF

V: TRBV10-3
J: TRBJ2-7
CDR3: AARTSGATYEQY

V: TRBV7-3
J: TRBJ2-3
CDR3: ASSPAGTASTDTQY

V: TRBV5-6
J: TRBJ2-7
CDR3: ASSQYSLYEQY

V: TRBV4-2
J: TRBJ2-3
CDR3: ASSQGLAGDTSTDTQY

V: TRBV7-9
J: TRBJ2-2
CDR3: ASSLGRGTGELF

V: TRBV9
J: TRBJ2-1
CDR3: ASSVDSGDPSYNEQF

V: TRBV6-5
J: TRBJ2-7
CDR3: ASSKSGAEQY

V: TRBV24-1
J: TRBJ2-3
CDR3: ATRTGNTDTQY

V: TRBV28
J: TRBJ2-3
CDR3: ASSLVGGEAALDTQY

V: TRBV2
J: TRBJ2-5
CDR3: ASSSGTSGRAWETQY

V: TRBV15
J: TRBJ1-6
CDR3: ATSRERGTYRPLH

V: TRBV30
J: TRBJ1-2
CDR3: ARPGELGYT

V: TRBV3-1/TRBV3-2
J: TRBJ2-3
CDR3: ASGGGGARSTDTQY

V: TRBV5-5
J: TRBJ2-5
CDR3: ASSRDPQGPETQY

V: TRBV13
J: TRBJ2-1
CDR3: ASSLLGLAYNEQF